These 13 T cell receptor beta chains were all obtained from the same sample, sequenced in a study of T cell responses to AZD1222 COVID-19 vaccine (dated by TCRdb to about 2021). The time point label of this sample denotes: about 28 days (+/-7) after the second vaccine dose. The treatment or condition label on this specimen signifies: meningococcal conjugate vaccine given as trial control. Receptors were amplified or captured by the immunoSEQ multiplex PCR assay. TCRdb limited this immuneACCESS table to in-frame rearrangements with V and J called. A share of clones is missing; checked studies link under half to unresolved V genes, and the rest is unexplained. Across this sample there are roughly 130,000 clones, with about 90% seen only once. The ten largest clones represent 7% to 9% of the sample. Sample: peripheral blood, taken 28 days after the second dose of the MenACWY control vaccine. These receptors originate from an adult who received the MenACWY meningococcal vaccine as a control.

This chain connects TRBV6-5 to TRBJ2-7; 7 bases fit TRBD1. V dropped 2 bases and J dropped 1; count of bases not matched to a gene: 5. The germline V gene encodes CDR1 MNHEY and CDR2 SVGAGI. This CDR3 is built from 15 residues. The CDR3 DNA sequence: TGTGCCAGCAGTTACGGGTCAGGGGGATCCTACGAGCAGTACTTC. This encodes CASSYGSGGSYEQYF.

The chain employs TRBV28 and TRBJ2-7; TRBD1 agrees at 7 bases. V shed 2 bases and J 3 bases; nucleotides not matched to a gene: 4. This CDR3 spans 14 amino acids. The germline CDR1 and CDR2 sequences are MDHEN and SYDVKM. Written as DNA, the CDR3 is TGTGCCAGCAGTTTACTGGGACAGAGCTACGAGCAGTACTTC. Its protein product is CASSLLGQSYEQYF.

This chain joins TRBV7-3 and TRBJ2-5; D not certain. With 0 bases removed from V and 5 bases from J, the gap between germline ends came to 10 bases. This CDR3 is 14 amino acids long. Per the germline V gene, CDR1 is SGHTA and CDR2 is FQGTGA. The CDR3 is CASSLTSFGETQYF. For the CDR3, the DNA is TGTGCCAGCAGCTTAACTAGCTTCGGGGAGACCCAGTACTTC.

This chain links TRBV18 with TRBJ2-5; 11 positions agree with TRBD1. Per the germline V gene, CDR1 is KGHSH and CDR2 is LQKENI. CDR3 size: 16 residues. J lost 4 bases, V lost 4 bases, and 8 bases had no gene match. CDR3 loop: CASSLSAGTGGETQYF. The CDR3 DNA sequence: TGTGCCAGCTCACTCTCGGCCGGGACAGGGGGAGAGACCCAGTACTTC. Supplemented by reference TRBV18 and TRBJ2-5, the full variable domain reads NAGVMQNPRHLVRRRGQEARLRCSPMKGHSHVYWYRQLPEEGLKFMVYLQKENIIDESGMPKERFSAEFPKEGPSILRIQQVVRGDSAAYFCASSLSAGTGGETQYFGPGTRLLVL.

This chain joins TRBV5-1 and TRBJ1-6; no clear D gene. Between the trimmed V and J ends, which lost 3 bases and 5 bases, there was a span of 12 bases. CDR3 length equals 15 residues. Looked up from germline, CDR1 is SGHRS and CDR2 is YFSETQ. The CDR3 nucleotides read TGCGCCAGCAGCTCGTCTGGGGTGCATAATTCACCCCTCCACTTT. Protein product: CASSSSGVHNSPLHF. The full variable domain, its missing parts supplied by reference TRBV5-1 and TRBJ1-6, is KAGVTQTPRYLIKTRGQQVTLSCSPISGHRSVSWYQQTPGQGLQFLFEYFSETQRNKGNFPGRFSGRQFSNSRSEMNVSTLELGDSALYLCASSSSGVHNSPLHFGNGTRLTVT.

The gene calls are TRBV6-2 or TRBV6-3 and TRBJ2-5, with 7 bases matching TRBD1. Unmatched junction bases numbered 8, after V lost 2 bases and J lost 5 bases. CDR1 is MNHEY, CDR2 SVGEGT, per germline. This CDR3 spans 15 amino acids. DNA of the CDR3: TGTGCCAGCAGTTACCCCGGACAGGTCCGGGAGACCCAGTACTTC. Translation: CASSYPGQVRETQYF.

The chain joins TRBV5-1 to TRBJ2-3; TRBD2 matches 11 bases. Unmatched junction bases numbered 6, after V lost 4 bases and J lost 2 bases. Germline V gene lookup returns CDR1 SGHRS and CDR2 YFSETQ. The CDR3 sequence is 16 residues long. Here the CDR3 reads CASSEGTSGFTDTQYF. CDR3 DNA sequence: TGCGCCAGCAGCGAGGGGACTAGCGGATTCACAGATACGCAGTATTTT.

The chain recombines TRBV7-6 with TRBJ2-3, with 8 bases fitting TRBD1. V gave up 4 bases and J gave up 0 bases; unmatched junction bases: 3. The CDR3 runs to 15 residues. In germline, CDR1 is SGHVS, CDR2 FNYEAQ. This CDR3 is CASSSGQVSTDTQYF. As DNA, the CDR3 is TGTGCCAGCAGCTCGGGACAGGTTAGCACAGATACGCAGTATTTT.

The V gene is TRBV29-1, the J gene TRBJ1-2; D might be TRBD1 (5 bases). Germline values: CDR1 SQVTM, CDR2 ANQGSEA. CDR3 length: 18 amino acids. V was trimmed by 0 bases and J by 4 bases, leaving 24 bases between them. For the CDR3, the DNA is TGCAGCGTTGAAGATCGGGTCCGGGGCCCTACATCGGGCTATGGCTACACCTTC. Its protein is CSVEDRVRGPTSGYGYTF.

The sample holds one count of this clone. The chain recombines TRBV4-1 with TRBJ2-7; D not resolved. Looked up from germline, CDR1 is MGHRA and CDR2 is YSYEKL. The CDR3 sequence is 15 residues long. With 0 bases removed from V and 2 bases from J, the gap between germline ends came to 11 bases. The DNA for the CDR3 is TGCGCCAGCAGCCAAGATCGGTTGACGGCCTACGAGCAGTACTTC. Amino acids: CASSQDRLTAYEQYF.

On this clone: This same CDR3 is encoded by further DNA sequences in the sample. The chain combines TRBV28 with TRBJ2-7, with D possibly TRBD1 on 5 matching bases. Trimming stripped 4 bases from V and 2 bases from J, with 6 bases between. The CDR3 totals 12 residues. Germline V lookup: CDR1 MDHEN, CDR2 SYDVKM. CDR3 nucleotide sequence: TGTGCCAGCAGTTCAGGGACCTACGAGCAGTACTTC. Amino acid sequence: CASSSGTYEQYF.

The V and J genes are TRBV7-2 and TRBJ2-3, with 9 bases identical to TRBD1. J lost 7 bases, V lost 2 bases, and 7 bases had no gene match. CDR3 length: 15 amino acids. Germline CDR1 is SGHTA and CDR2 is FQGNSA. CDR3 in amino acids: CASSLPGQGSYTQYF. Here the CDR3 DNA reads TGTGCCAGCAGCTTACCGGGACAGGGCTCTTATACGCAGTATTTT.

The rearrangement links TRBV19 to TRBJ2-3, with D uncertain. The germline CDR1 and CDR2 sequences are LNHDA and SQIVND (reference sequence). The CDR3 runs to 14 residues. Trimming took off 7 bases at V and 4 bases at J, with 15 bases between the two ends. CDR3 in amino acids: CASTAQWAADTQYF. Here the CDR3 DNA reads TGTGCCAGTACCGCCCAGTGGGCTGCAGATACGCAGTATTTT.